The 2 T cell receptor beta chains in this list originate from one sample, sequenced in a study of shared clonotypes between healthy human individuals (dated by TCRdb to 2018 to 2021). Library preparation employed the immunoSEQ multiplex PCR assay. This is the immuneACCESS table as TCRdb keeps it, with only in-frame sequences that have V and J called. A part of the clones is gone; compared with another copy, unresolved V genes explain less than half, and the rest is unexplained. Within this sample are hundreds of thousands of clones, with 70% to 80% of them counted one time only. The ten largest clones capture 12% of the sample. The sample was PBMCs. These receptors were collected from a woman in her forties in good health. Some clones in this sample may be carry-over from other donors' samples.

V is TRBV27 and J is TRBJ2-1, with TRBD2 identical over 9 bases. Germline CDR1 reads MNHEY; CDR2 reads SMNVEV (reference sequence). The CDR3 covers 12 residues. With V trimmed by 9 bases and J by 8 bases, 5 bases remained unmatched. The CDR3 here is CASSGSGDEQFF. The CDR3 DNA reads TGTGCCAGTAGCGGGAGTGGCGATGAGCAGTTCTTC.

The chain is built from TRBV10-1 and TRBJ2-1, with 13 bases lining up with TRBD2. This CDR3 is built from 14 residues. Trimming at V came to 3 bases and at J to 9 bases, leaving 2 bases not matched to a gene. Germline V CDR1 and CDR2: WNHNN, SYGVQD (reference sequence). The CDR3, as DNA: TGCGCCAGCAGTGAACTAGCGGGAGGGGTTGAGCAGTTCTTC. Its protein is CASSELAGGVEQFF.